This is a list of T cell receptor beta chains from one sample in a study of CD8+ T cells in alopecia areata. Some clones are missing from TCRdb's copy, which holds only in-frame ones; the method was immunoSEQ multiplex PCR. The table records around 120,000 clones, 61% of them present only once. This sample comprised CD4+ T cells sorted from blood, obtained at week 4, from a patient treated with tofacitinib. Receptors originate from a human donor with alopecia areata. CDR3s leave out the opening cysteine and the closing phenylalanine or tryptophan. The D gene is left open where the match is weak.

v_call: TRBV5-4; d_call: TRBD2; cdr3_aa: ASSLAVQRGLGDEQY
v_call: TRBV7-2; d_call: .; cdr3_aa: ASSLVRLARGQETQY
v_call: TRBV18; d_call: .; cdr3_aa: ASSRARVDYEQY
v_call: TRBV30; d_call: .; cdr3_aa: AWSGTGAF
v_call: TRBV27; d_call: .; cdr3_aa: ASSSKIRRHEQF
v_call: TRBV29-1; d_call: .; cdr3_aa: SVGNQGTEAF
v_call: TRBV4-2; d_call: .; cdr3_aa: ASSQDLLRQRSGNTIY
v_call: TRBV9; d_call: .; cdr3_aa: ASSARGASSTDTQY
v_call: TRBV30; d_call: TRBD2; cdr3_aa: AWSVESGLAVETQY
v_call: TRBV5-1; d_call: .; cdr3_aa: ASRRPGGDYEQY
v_call: TRBV7-2; d_call: .; cdr3_aa: ASSYNDGYEQY
v_call: TRBV5-1; d_call: .; cdr3_aa: ASSLEENSPLH
v_call: TRBV4-3; d_call: .; cdr3_aa: ASSQVVKDTQY
v_call: TRBV9; d_call: .; cdr3_aa: ASSADRGLSGANVLT
v_call: TRBV4-1; d_call: TRBD1; cdr3_aa: ASSRTGGFEETQY
v_call: TRBV29-1; d_call: .; cdr3_aa: SVEYRALDTQY
v_call: TRBV9; d_call: .; cdr3_aa: ASSAQGSTDTQY
v_call: TRBV7-3; d_call: .; cdr3_aa: ASSLSPGDYEQY
v_call: TRBV7-2; d_call: .; cdr3_aa: ASSNSGRKETQY
v_call: TRBV29-1; d_call: .; cdr3_aa: SVETGLEGYT
v_call: TRBV9; d_call: TRBD1; cdr3_aa: ASSVAPTGAGELF
v_call: TRBV9; d_call: .; cdr3_aa: ASSVVGGHEQF
v_call: TRBV7-2; d_call: .; cdr3_aa: ASSTMDSSYNSPLH
v_call: TRBV5-1; d_call: TRBD1; cdr3_aa: ASSPTGGYPPLH
v_call: TRBV7-2; d_call: .; cdr3_aa: ASSFGLASETQY